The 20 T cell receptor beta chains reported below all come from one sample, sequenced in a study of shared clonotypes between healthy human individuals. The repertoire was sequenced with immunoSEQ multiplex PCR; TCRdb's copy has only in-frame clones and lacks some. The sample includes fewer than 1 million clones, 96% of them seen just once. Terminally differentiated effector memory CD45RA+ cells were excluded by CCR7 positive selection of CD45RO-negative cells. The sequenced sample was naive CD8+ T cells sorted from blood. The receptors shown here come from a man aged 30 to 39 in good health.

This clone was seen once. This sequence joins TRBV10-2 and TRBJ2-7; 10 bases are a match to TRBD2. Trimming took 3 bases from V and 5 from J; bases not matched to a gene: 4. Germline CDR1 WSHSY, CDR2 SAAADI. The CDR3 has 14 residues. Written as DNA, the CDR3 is TGCGCCAGCAGTGACCCCCTAGCGGGAGACGAGCAGTACTTC. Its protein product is CASSDPLAGDEQYF.

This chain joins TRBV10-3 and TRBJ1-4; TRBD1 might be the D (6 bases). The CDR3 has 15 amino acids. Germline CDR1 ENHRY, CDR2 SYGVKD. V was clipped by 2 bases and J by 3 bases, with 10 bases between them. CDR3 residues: CAISEKGGANEKLFF. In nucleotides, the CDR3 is TGTGCCATCAGTGAGAAGGGGGGGGCTAATGAAAAACTGTTTTTT.

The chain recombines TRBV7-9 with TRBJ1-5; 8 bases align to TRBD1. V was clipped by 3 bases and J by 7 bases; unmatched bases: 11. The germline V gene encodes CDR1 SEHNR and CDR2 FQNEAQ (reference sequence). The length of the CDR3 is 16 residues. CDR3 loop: CASSFTGGSRGQPQHF. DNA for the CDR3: TGTGCCAGCAGCTTCACAGGGGGAAGCCGTGGGCAGCCCCAGCATTTT. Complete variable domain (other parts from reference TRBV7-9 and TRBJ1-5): DTGVSQNPRHKITKRGQNVTFRCDPISEHNRLYWYRQTLGQGPEFLTYFQNEAQLEKSRLLSDRFSAERPKGSFSTLEIQRTEQGDSAMYLCASSFTGGSRGQPQHFGDGTRLSIL.

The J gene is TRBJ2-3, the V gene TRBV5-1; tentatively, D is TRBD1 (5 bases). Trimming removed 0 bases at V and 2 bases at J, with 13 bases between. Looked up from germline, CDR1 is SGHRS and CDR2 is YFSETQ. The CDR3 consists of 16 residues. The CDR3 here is CASSLEEGADTDTQYF. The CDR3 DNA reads TGCGCCAGCAGCTTGGAGGAAGGGGCGGACACAGATACGCAGTATTTT.

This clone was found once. The DNA for the CDR3 is TGTGCCAGCAGCCCGGGAGACAGGGCAGTTCGAGAGACCCAGTACTTC. Translating it yields CASSPGDRAVRETQYF. This rearrangement joins TRBV7-9 to TRBJ2-5; TRBD1 might be the D (7 bases). The CDR3 runs 16 residues. The germline CDR1 and CDR2 sequences are SEHNR and FQNEAQ (reference sequence). V was clipped by 5 bases and J by 4 bases, with 20 bases between them.

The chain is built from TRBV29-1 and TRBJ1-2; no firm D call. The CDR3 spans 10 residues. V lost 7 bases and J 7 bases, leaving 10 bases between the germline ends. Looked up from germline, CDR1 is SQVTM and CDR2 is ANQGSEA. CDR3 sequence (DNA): TGCAGCGCCGATGAGATTGGCTACACCTTC. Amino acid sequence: CSADEIGYTF.

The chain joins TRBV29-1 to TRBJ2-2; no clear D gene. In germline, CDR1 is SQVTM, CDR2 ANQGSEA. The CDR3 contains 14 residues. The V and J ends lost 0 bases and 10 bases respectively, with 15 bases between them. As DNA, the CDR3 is TGCAGCGTTGAAGATTTTGGGTACGGAGAGGAGCTGTTTTTT. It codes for CSVEDFGYGEELFF.

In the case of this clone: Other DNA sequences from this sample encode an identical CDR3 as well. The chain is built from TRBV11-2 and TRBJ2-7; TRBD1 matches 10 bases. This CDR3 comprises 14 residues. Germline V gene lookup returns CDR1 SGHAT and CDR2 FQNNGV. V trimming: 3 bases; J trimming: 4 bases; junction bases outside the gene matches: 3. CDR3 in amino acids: CASSFGTGVYEQYF. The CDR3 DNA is TGTGCCAGCAGCTTTGGGACAGGGGTTTACGAGCAGTACTTC.

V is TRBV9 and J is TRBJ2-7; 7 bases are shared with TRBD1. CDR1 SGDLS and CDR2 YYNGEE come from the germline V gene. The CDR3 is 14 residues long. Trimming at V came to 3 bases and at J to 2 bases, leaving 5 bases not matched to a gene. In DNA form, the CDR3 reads TGTGCCAGCAGCGAGGGGACAGTGACCTACGAGCAGTACTTC. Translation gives CASSEGTVTYEQYF.

This CDR3 is CASSQDRGSPYEQYF. The CDR3 bases are TGCGCCAGCAGCCAAGATCGGGGCAGCCCCTACGAGCAGTACTTC. This chain uses TRBV4-3 with TRBJ2-7, with D perhaps given as TRBD1 or TRBD2 (5 bases each). The CDR3 covers 15 residues. Germline V gene data show CDR1 as LGHNA and CDR2 as YSLEER. V gave up 0 bases and J gave up 2 bases, with 11 bases separating them.

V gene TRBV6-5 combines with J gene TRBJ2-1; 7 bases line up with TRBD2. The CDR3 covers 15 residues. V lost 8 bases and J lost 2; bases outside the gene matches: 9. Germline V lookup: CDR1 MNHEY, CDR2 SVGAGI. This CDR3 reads CASEPSGRTYNEQFF. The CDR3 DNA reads TGTGCCAGCGAACCTAGCGGTCGTACCTACAATGAGCAGTTCTTC.

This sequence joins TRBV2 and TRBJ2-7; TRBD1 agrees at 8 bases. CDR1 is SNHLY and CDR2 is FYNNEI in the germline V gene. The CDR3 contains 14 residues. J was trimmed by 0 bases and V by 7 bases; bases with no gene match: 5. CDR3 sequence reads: CASIQGASSYEQYF. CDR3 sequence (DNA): TGTGCCAGCATCCAGGGGGCCAGCTCCTACGAGCAGTACTTC.

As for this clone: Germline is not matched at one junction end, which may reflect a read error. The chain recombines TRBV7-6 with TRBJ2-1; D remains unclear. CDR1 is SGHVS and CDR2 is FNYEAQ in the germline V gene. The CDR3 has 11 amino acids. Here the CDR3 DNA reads TGTGCCAGCAGCTCCTTCAATGAGCAGTTCTTC. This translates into CASSSFNEQFF.

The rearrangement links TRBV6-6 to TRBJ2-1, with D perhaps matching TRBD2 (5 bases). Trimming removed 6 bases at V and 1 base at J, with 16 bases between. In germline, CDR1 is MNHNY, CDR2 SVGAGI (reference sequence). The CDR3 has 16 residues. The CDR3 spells CASRKGPDSSYNEQFF. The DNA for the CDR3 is TGTGCCAGCAGAAAGGGTCCGGACTCATCCTACAATGAGCAGTTCTTC.

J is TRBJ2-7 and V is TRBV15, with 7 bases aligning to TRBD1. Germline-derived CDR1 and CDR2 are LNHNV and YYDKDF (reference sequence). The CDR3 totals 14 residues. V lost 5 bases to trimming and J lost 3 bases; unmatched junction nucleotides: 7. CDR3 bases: TGTGCCACCAGCGGCCGGGACAGTCACTACGAGCAGTACTTC. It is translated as CATSGRDSHYEQYF.

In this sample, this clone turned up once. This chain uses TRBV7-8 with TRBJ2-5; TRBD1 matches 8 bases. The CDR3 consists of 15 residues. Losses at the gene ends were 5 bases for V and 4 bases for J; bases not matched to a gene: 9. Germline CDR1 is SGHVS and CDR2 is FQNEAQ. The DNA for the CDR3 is TGTGCCAGCAGCCTAGGACAGGGATGGGGAGAGACCCAGTACTTC. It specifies CASSLGQGWGETQYF.

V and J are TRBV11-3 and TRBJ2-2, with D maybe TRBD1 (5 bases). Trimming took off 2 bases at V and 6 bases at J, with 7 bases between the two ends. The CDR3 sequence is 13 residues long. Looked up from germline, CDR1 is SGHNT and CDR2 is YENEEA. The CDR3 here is CASSLRGSGELFF. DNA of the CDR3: TGTGCCAGCAGCTTAAGGGGTTCCGGGGAGCTGTTTTTT.

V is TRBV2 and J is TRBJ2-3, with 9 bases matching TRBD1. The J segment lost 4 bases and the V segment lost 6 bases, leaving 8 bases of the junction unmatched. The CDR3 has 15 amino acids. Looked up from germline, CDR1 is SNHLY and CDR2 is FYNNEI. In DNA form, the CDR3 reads TGTGCCAGCAGGGGACAGGGCCACCTTCCAGATACGCAGTATTTT. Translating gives CASRGQGHLPDTQYF.

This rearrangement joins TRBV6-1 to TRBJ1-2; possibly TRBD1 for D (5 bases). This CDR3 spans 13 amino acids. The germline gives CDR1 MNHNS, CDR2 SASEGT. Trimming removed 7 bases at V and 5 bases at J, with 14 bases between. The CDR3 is CASTYGTSYGYTF. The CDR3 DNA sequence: TGTGCCAGCACATACGGGACTTCATATGGCTACACCTTC.

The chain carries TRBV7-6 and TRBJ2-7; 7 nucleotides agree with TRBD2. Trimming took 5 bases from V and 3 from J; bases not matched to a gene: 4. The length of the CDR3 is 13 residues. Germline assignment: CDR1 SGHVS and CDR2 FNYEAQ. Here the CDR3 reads CASSTPSGYEQYF. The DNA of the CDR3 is TGTGCCAGCAGCACCCCTAGCGGCTACGAGCAGTACTTC.